This is a list of T cell receptor beta chains from one sample in a study of beta chain features in type 1 diabetes. TCRdb's copy holds only in-frame clones and misses some; the assay was immunoSEQ multiplex PCR. In the table there are a few hundred thousand clones, 15% to 20% of which are singletons. The sample consisted of naive CD4+ T cells from blood. Receptor source: a man aged 25 to 45 with type 1 diabetes. CDR3s include the opening cysteine and the closing phenylalanine or tryptophan. The D gene is left open where the match is weak. Expanded clones are given a class, and other clones once, few, many or no size at all.

>-|few|TRBJ2-5|TRBV18
CASSPRVSETQYF
TGTGCCAGCTCACCGAGAGTAAGCGAGACCCAGTACTTC
>-|few|TRBJ1-4|TRBV29-1
CSGAEDEKLFF
TGCAGCGGGGCGGAGGATGAAAAACTGTTTTTT
>TRBD2|-|TRBJ2-2|TRBV28
CASSSGGIHTGELFF
TGTGCCAGCAGTTCCGGGGGGATACACACCGGGGAGCTGTTTTTT
>-|-|TRBJ1-1|TRBV7-8
CASSSKFQAFF
TGTGCCAGCAGCTCGAAATTCCAAGCTTTCTTT
>TRBD1|few|TRBJ1-2|TRBV10-3
CAISAEGAAGYTF
TGTGCCATCAGTGCGGAGGGGGCCGCTGGCTACACCTTC
>-|few|TRBJ2-1|TRBV9
CASSIRPGSGANNEQFF
TGTGCCAGCAGCATCCGACCGGGTAGCGGAGCTAACAATGAGCAGTTCTTC
>-|-|TRBJ2-7|TRBV7-9
CASSLEGTSEQYF
TGTGCCAGCAGCTTAGAGGGTACTAGCGAGCAGTACTTC
>-|-|TRBJ1-2|TRBV7-8
CASSPTEQRGYTF
TGTGCCAGCAGCCCGACAGAGCAACGTGGCTACACCTTC
>-|few|TRBJ2-1|TRBV4-3
CASSQGWGDQFF
TGCGCCAGCAGCCAAGGGTGGGGGGATCAGTTCTTC
>TRBD2|few|TRBJ2-1|TRBV6-1
CASSSLTSGGQQFF
TGTGCCAGCAGTTCCCTGACTAGCGGGGGCCAGCAGTTCTTC
>-|few|TRBJ2-3|TRBV4-3
CASSQAVSVDTQYF
TGCGCCAGCAGCCAAGCTGTTAGCGTCGATACGCAGTATTTT
>TRBD1|few|TRBJ1-1|TRBV30
CAWSVRGQGRTEAFF
TGTGCCTGGAGTGTACGGGGACAGGGTCGGACTGAAGCTTTCTTT
>TRBD2|few|TRBJ2-5|TRBV29-1
CSVPRWTSGQETQYF
TGCAGCGTCCCAAGGTGGACTAGCGGCCAAGAGACCCAGTACTTC
>TRBD1|-|TRBJ2-5|TRBV6-6
CATRTGQETQYF
TGTGCCACCCGGACAGGACAAGAGACCCAGTACTTC
>TRBD2|few|TRBJ2-5|TRBV27
CASSLPGWEREGQETQYF
TGTGCCAGCAGTTTACCCGGATGGGAGCGGGAGGGCCAAGAGACCCAGTACTTC
>-|few|TRBJ2-3|TRBV14
CASSLGGRADTQYF
TGTGCCAGCAGCCTTGGGGGCCGGGCGGATACGCAGTATTTT
>-|-|TRBJ1-1|TRBV20-1
CSAVHRPIAFF
TGCAGTGCGGTCCACAGGCCGATAGCTTTCTTT
>TRBD1|-|TRBJ2-7|TRBV15
CATSTDRGYEQYF
TGTGCCACCAGCACGGACAGGGGCTACGAGCAGTACTTC
>-|-|TRBJ2-7|TRBV5-8
CASSRELPTYEQYF
TGTGCCAGCAGCCGTGAACTACCGACCTACGAGCAGTACTTC
>-|few|TRBJ2-1|TRBV2
CASSFNPHEQFF
TGTGCCAGCAGTTTTAATCCCCATGAGCAGTTCTTC
>-|-|TRBJ2-7|TRBV28
CASSLARFEQYF
TGTGCCAGCAGCCTAGCCAGGTTCGAGCAGTACTTC
>-|-|TRBJ2-5|TRBV25-1
CASSDRETQYF
TGTGCCAGCAGTGATCGGGAGACCCAGTACTTC
>-|few|TRBJ2-5|TRBV7-2
CASSLASSTRGTQYF
TGTGCCAGCAGCTTAGCTTCCTCCACCCGAGGGACCCAGTACTTC
>TRBD1|-|TRBJ2-3|TRBV7-2
CASSNIGTGTTQYF
TGTGCCAGCAGCAACATCGGGACAGGGACAACGCAGTATTTT
>-|few|TRBJ2-3|TRBV7-2
CASSLGAFDTQYF
TGTGCCAGCAGCTTAGGAGCGTTTGATACGCAGTATTTT